This TCR beta chain originates from a study of Ad26.COV2.S vaccination and SARS-CoV-2 variants. The V end lost 3 bases, the J end lost 0 bases, and 6 bases lay between the germline ends. Germline V CDR1 and CDR2: GTSNPN, SVGIG (reference sequence). There are 14 residues in the CDR3. The treatment was: around 19 received Ad26.COV2.S at low or high dose, single or two shots; roughly five received placebo; per-sample allocation not given. The samples date from day 63 after the first vaccine or placebo injection. This Boston cohort included adults aged 18-55 years. Clones were sequenced by immunoSEQ multiplex PCR, and TCRdb holds only the in-frame ones, with some missing. This sample has about 680,000 clones, with around 92% found just once.

Specimen: peripheral blood, collected in a trial of Ad26.COV2.S vaccine versus placebo. This chain links TRBV30 with TRBJ1-6, with D unresolved. This receptor was taken from a person between 18 and 60 years old who received the Ad26.COV2.S COVID-19 vaccine or a placebo. CDR3 in DNA: TGTGCCTGGAGGGAGAGCTCCTATAATTCACCCCTCCACTTT. Residues: CAWRESSYNSPLHF.